These 17 T cell receptor beta chains came from one sample sequenced in a study of control samples from healthy donors and cancer patients. Some clones are missing from TCRdb's copy, which holds only in-frame ones; the method was immunoSEQ multiplex PCR. Among roughly 160,000 clones, roughly 94% were seen once, and the ten largest hold approximately 15%. The sequencing sample was made of PBMCs. The origin of the receptors is a man aged 55 to 70 with colorectal cancer.

The genes are TRBV9 and TRBJ1-2; 10 nucleotides agree with TRBD1. J gave up 8 bases and V 5 bases, and 18 bases lay outside the gene matches. This CDR3 contains 17 residues. Germline V gene data show CDR1 as SGDLS and CDR2 as YYNGEE. DNA for the CDR3: TGTGCCAGCAGTCCCGGGACAGGGGACAGCCCCCTAGGAGGCTACACCTTC. It codes for CASSPGTGDSPLGGYTF.

The chain couples TRBV5-1 to TRBJ2-7, with D possibly being TRBD1 or TRBD2 (6 bases each). CDR1 and CDR2 (germline): SGHRS, YFSETQ. The CDR3 sequence is 14 residues long. Trimming pared 4 bases from V and 5 bases from J, leaving 16 bases between. CDR3 region: CASSQKGGVNEQYF. CDR3 DNA: TGCGCCAGCAGCCAAAAGGGGGGCGTGAACGAGCAGTACTTC.

The chain carries TRBV19 and TRBJ2-5, with 11 bases that match TRBD2. The CDR3 runs to 14 residues. Per germline, CDR1 LNHDA and CDR2 SQIVND (reference sequence). The junction had 5 bases not matched to a gene; V was cut back by 7 bases and J by 4 bases. CDR3 DNA sequence: TGTGCCAGTACCACTAGCGGGGGTAGAGAGACCCAGTACTTC. It translates to CASTTSGGRETQYF.

The rearrangement links TRBV9 to TRBJ2-5; 7 nucleotides match TRBD1. The length of the CDR3 is 16 residues. Unmatched junction bases numbered 11, after V lost 6 bases and J lost 0 bases. The V gene's germline CDR1 is SGDLS and CDR2 YYNGEE. The CDR3 coding sequence is TGTGCCAGCATAGGACAGGTCTTTTTTTACCAAGAGACCCAGTACTTC. This gives the protein CASIGQVFFYQETQYF.

The chain uses TRBV11-2 and TRBJ2-1, with D tentatively TRBD1 (6 bases). CDR3 size: 15 residues. The V end was cut by 5 bases, the J end by 6 bases, with 17 bases between. Germline lookup yields CDR1 SGHAT and CDR2 FQNNGV. DNA of the CDR3: TGTGCCAGCAGCCCCGCCCCTTACAGGGCCAATGAGCAGTTCTTC. The encoded protein is CASSPAPYRANEQFF. The whole variable domain, remainder taken from reference TRBV11-2 and TRBJ2-1, is EAGVAQSPRYKIIEKRQSVAFWCNPISGHATLYWYQQILGQGPKLLIQFQNNGVVDDSQLPKDRFSAERLKGVDSTLKIQPAKLEDSAVYLCASSPAPYRANEQFFGPGTRLTVL.

The chain couples TRBV7-2 to TRBJ1-1, with a tentative D call TRBD1 (5 bases). Germline lookup yields CDR1 SGHTA and CDR2 FQGNSA. Trimming took off 2 bases at V and 8 bases at J, with 15 bases between the two ends. This CDR3 comprises 14 residues. The DNA for the CDR3 is TGTGCCAGCAGCTTAAGGGTCGACAGATCCGAAGCTTTCTTT. Translating gives CASSLRVDRSEAFF.

The chain recombines TRBV3-1 (or the pseudogene TRBV3-2) with TRBJ1-1; no reliable D call. V dropped 1 base and J dropped 0 bases, with 9 bases sitting between them. Germline V gives CDR1 LGHDT, CDR2 YNNKEL (reference sequence). CDR3 length: 15 residues. The CDR3 sequence: CASSQAASLNTEAFF. CDR3 coding DNA: TGTGCCAGCAGCCAAGCAGCCAGCCTGAACACTGAAGCTTTCTTT.

The rearrangement joins TRBV4-1 to TRBJ1-1; a weak D match, TRBD1 (5 bases). There are 16 residues in the CDR3. Germline loops: CDR1 MGHRA, CDR2 YSYEKL. V lost 5 bases and J lost 4, with 20 bases in between. This CDR3 is CASSDTRKGKVTEAFF. The CDR3 nucleotides are TGCGCCAGCAGCGACACTCGGAAGGGGAAGGTCACTGAAGCTTTCTTT.

The rearrangement uses TRBV5-8 and TRBJ2-3; 9 bases map to TRBD1. Germline CDR1 SGHTS, CDR2 YDEGEE. There are 14 residues in the CDR3. After removal of 4 bases from V and 6 bases from J, the junction contained 6 bases not matched to a gene. CDR3 DNA sequence: TGTGCCAGCAGCCTGCGGGACAGGGTTGATACGCAGTATTTT. It encodes CASSLRDRVDTQYF.

This clone appeared a single time. The chain couples TRBV3-1 (or the pseudogene TRBV3-2) to TRBJ2-5; 12 positions agree with TRBD2. Germline values: CDR1 LGHDT, CDR2 YNNKEL (reference sequence). The ends lost 1 base at V and 3 bases at J; junction bases unmatched: 6. This CDR3 is built from 17 residues. Here the CDR3 reads CASSQGLAGGREETQYF. The DNA for the CDR3 is TGTGCCAGCAGCCAAGGGCTAGCGGGGGGGAGGGAAGAGACCCAGTACTTC.

The chain uses TRBV5-6 and TRBJ2-5, with D hard to call. Per germline, CDR1 SGHDT and CDR2 YYEEEE. V was clipped by 4 bases and J by 2 bases, with 21 bases between them. This CDR3 comprises 17 residues. The CDR3, as DNA: TGTGCCAGCAGCCCACCGCGGTATTTGGTAGTGCAAGAGACCCAGTACTTC. Translation: CASSPPRYLVVQETQYF.

This chain links TRBV7-2 with TRBJ2-3; no definite D call. Trimming removed 2 bases from V and 1 base from J, with 10 bases in between. Per the germline V gene, CDR1 is SGHTA and CDR2 is FQGNSA. There are 15 residues in the CDR3. CDR3 residues: CASSLMSTRTDTQYF. The DNA of the CDR3 is TGTGCCAGCAGCTTAATGTCGACCCGCACAGATACGCAGTATTTT.

The rearrangement links TRBV7-2 to TRBJ1-2; D perhaps matches TRBD1 (5 bases). From germline, CDR1 is SGHTA and CDR2 FQGNSA. The ends were cut back, 5 bases at V and 5 bases at J, with 15 bases in the middle. The CDR3 covers 14 residues. CDR3 amino acids: CASSPTGGTYGYTF. The CDR3 DNA reads TGTGCCAGCAGCCCGACCGGGGGGACTTATGGCTACACCTTC.

This clone has a handful of counts. This chain links TRBV6-1 with TRBJ1-1, with D unresolved. CDR3 size: 15 residues. The ends were cut back, 0 bases at V and 5 bases at J, with 13 bases in the middle. Germline V gene lookup returns CDR1 MNHNS and CDR2 SASEGT. The CDR3 sequence is CASSEAANVVTEAFF. The DNA for the CDR3 is TGTGCCAGCAGTGAAGCGGCCAACGTGGTGACTGAAGCTTTCTTT.

The chain joins TRBV12-3 or TRBV12-4 to TRBJ2-1, with no clear D. Deletions cut 6 bases from V and 8 bases from J, with 14 bases between. This CDR3 region has 13 residues. CDR3 in amino acids: CASRPRAGDEQFF. The CDR3 bases are TGTGCCAGCAGACCCCGGGCCGGCGATGAGCAGTTCTTC.

The chain's CDR3 is CASRPTGNNQPQHF. CDR3 DNA sequence: TGTGCCAGCAGGCCGACAGGAAACAATCAGCCCCAGCATTTT. This chain links TRBV2 with TRBJ1-5; D might be TRBD1 (6 bases). In germline, CDR1 is SNHLY, CDR2 FYNNEI. Deletions cut 6 bases from V and 3 bases from J, with 12 bases between. The CDR3 covers 14 residues.

This chain connects TRBV5-8 to TRBJ1-4, with TRBD1 as a possible D gene (6 bases). Germline CDR1 is SGHTS and CDR2 is YDEGEE. Trimming left V 7 bases short and J 0 bases short, with 10 bases between. The CDR3 totals 14 residues. CDR3 sequence: CASRTVSTNEKLFF. The CDR3 DNA follows: TGTGCCAGCCGGACAGTCTCAACTAATGAAAAACTGTTTTTT.